This record looks at one T cell receptor beta chain sequence and its context. What it binds is unknown. Division of CD4+ cells produced a CD45RA+ naive subset and a CD45RA-negative memory subset. The source of the sample is a study of shared clonotypes between healthy human individuals. Study-level findings and limits: Some naive CD4 clonotypes, 4% to 6%, turned up in common across a handful of donors. When compared with the clonotypes that were shared by all four sorted-subset donors, the non-shared clonotypes turned out to have lower generation probabilities.

The table came from immunoSEQ multiplex PCR; TCRdb's copy has only in-frame clones and leaves some out. The table has 2 million to 2.5 million clones, around 95% seen once. The CDR3 totals 14 residues. V dropped 3 bases and J dropped 6 bases, with 15 bases sitting between them. The germline gives CDR1 SGHDT, CDR2 YYEEEE. The sequencing sample was made of naive CD4+ T cells sorted from blood. Subset meaning: CD45RA+ positively selected. The V call is TRBV5-6, the J call TRBJ1-1, with D perhaps matching TRBD1 (6 bases). The receptor was isolated from a man younger than 35 in good health. The CDR3 coding sequence is TGTGCCAGCAGCTCGACGGGGGGCGACGCTGAAGCTTTCTTT. It is translated as CASSSTGGDAEAFF.